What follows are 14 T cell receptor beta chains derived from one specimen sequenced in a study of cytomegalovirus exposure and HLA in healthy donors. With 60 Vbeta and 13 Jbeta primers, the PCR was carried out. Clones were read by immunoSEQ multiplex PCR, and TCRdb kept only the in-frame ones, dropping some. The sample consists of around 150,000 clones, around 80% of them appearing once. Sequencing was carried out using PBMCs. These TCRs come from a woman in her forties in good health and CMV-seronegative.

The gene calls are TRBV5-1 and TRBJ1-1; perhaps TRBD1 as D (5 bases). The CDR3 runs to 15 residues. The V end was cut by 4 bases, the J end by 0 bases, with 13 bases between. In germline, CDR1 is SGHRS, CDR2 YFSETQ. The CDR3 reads CASSPSVTVNTEAFF. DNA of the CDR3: TGCGCCAGCAGCCCTTCCGTGACAGTGAACACTGAAGCTTTCTTT.

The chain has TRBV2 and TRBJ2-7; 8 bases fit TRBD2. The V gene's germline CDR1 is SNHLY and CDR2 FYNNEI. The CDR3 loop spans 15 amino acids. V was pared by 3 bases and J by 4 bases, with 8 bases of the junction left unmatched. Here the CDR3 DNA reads TGTGCCAGCAGTGACCCCCGGGAGGGCCGGTACGAGCAGTACTTC. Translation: CASSDPREGRYEQYF. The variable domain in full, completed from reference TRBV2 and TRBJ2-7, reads EPEVTQTPSHQVTQMGQEVILRCVPISNHLYFYWYRQILGQKVEFLVSFYNNEISEKSEIFDDQFSVERPDGSNFTLKIRSTKLEDSAMYFCASSDPREGRYEQYFGPGTRLTVT.

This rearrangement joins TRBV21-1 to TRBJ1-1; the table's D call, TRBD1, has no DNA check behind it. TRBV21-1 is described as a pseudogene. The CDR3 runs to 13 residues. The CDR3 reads CASSKDRDTEAFF. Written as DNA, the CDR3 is TGTGCCAGCAGCAAGGACAGGGACACTGAAGCTTTCTTT.

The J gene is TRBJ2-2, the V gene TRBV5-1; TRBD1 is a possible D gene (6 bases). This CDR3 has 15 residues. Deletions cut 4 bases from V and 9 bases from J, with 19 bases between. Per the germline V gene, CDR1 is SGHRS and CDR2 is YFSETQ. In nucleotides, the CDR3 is TGCGCCAGCAGCCTCGGGACAAGCTCCTATCGGGAGCTGTTTTTT. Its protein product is CASSLGTSSYRELFF. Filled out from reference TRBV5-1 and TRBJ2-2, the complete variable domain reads KAGVTQTPRYLIKTRGQQVTLSCSPISGHRSVSWYQQTPGQGLQFLFEYFSETQRNKGNFPGRFSGRQFSNSRSEMNVSTLELGDSALYLCASSLGTSSYRELFFGEGSRLTVL.

CDR3 protein: CASSNSEKLFF. The CDR3 nucleotides read TGTGCCAGCAGTAACAGTGAAAAACTGTTTTTT. The V and J genes are TRBV6-1 and TRBJ1-4; no clear D gene. With 5 bases removed from V and 7 bases from J, the gap between germline ends came to 5 bases. Per germline, CDR1 MNHNS and CDR2 SASEGT. CDR3 size: 11 residues.

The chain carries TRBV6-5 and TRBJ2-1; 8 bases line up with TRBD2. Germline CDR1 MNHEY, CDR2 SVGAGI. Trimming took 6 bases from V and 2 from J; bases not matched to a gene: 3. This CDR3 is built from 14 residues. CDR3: CASRPGLAYNEQFF. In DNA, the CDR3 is TGTGCCAGCAGACCGGGACTAGCCTACAATGAGCAGTTCTTC.

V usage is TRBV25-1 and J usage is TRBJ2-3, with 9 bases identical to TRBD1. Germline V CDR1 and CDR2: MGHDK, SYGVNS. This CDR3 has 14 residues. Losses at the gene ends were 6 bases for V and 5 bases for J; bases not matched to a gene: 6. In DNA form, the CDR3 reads TGTGCCAGCAGGAGGACAGGGGTGGGAGATACGCAGTATTTT. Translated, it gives CASRRTGVGDTQYF. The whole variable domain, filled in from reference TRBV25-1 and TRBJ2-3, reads EADIYQTPRYLVIGTGKKITLECSQTMGHDKMYWYQQDPGMELHLIHYSYGVNSTEKGDLSSESTVSRIRTEHFPLTLESARPSHTSQYLCASRRTGVGDTQYFGPGTRLTVL.

The CDR3 sequence is CASSRGTTNYGYTF. The CDR3 nucleotides read TGTGCCAGCAGTCGGGGGACGACTAACTATGGCTACACCTTC. This chain uses TRBV2 with TRBJ1-2, with a weak D call TRBD1 (5 bases). The germline V gene encodes CDR1 SNHLY and CDR2 FYNNEI. Trimming took 5 bases from V and 0 from J, leaving 10 bases between them. CDR3 length equals 14 residues.

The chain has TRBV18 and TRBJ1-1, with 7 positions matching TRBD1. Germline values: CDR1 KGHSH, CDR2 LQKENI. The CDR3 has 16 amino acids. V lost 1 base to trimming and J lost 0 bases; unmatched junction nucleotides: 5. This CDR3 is CASSPREGGLNTEAFF. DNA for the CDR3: TGTGCCAGCTCACCACGCGAAGGGGGCCTGAACACTGAAGCTTTCTTT.

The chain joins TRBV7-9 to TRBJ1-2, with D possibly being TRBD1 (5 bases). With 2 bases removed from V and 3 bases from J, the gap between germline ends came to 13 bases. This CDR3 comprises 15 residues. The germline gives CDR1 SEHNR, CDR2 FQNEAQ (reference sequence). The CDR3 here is CASSLRLDRDYGYTF. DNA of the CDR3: TGTGCCAGCAGCTTACGGCTCGACAGAGACTATGGCTACACCTTC.

CDR3 DNA sequence: TGTGCCAGCAGTGTAGACCGCGTCGGGTCCCCCGAGCATTTT. This codes for CASSVDRVGSPEHF. The chain couples TRBV2 to TRBJ1-5; no definite D call. V was clipped by 4 bases and J by 14 bases, with 21 bases between them. The CDR3 runs to 14 residues. Germline CDR1 is SNHLY and CDR2 is FYNNEI.

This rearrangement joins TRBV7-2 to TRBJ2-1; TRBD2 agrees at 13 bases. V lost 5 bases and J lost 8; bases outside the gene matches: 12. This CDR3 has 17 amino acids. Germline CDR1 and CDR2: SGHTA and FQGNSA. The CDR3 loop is CASSVQLAGGPLDEQFF. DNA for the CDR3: TGTGCCAGCAGCGTTCAACTAGCGGGAGGGCCTCTCGATGAGCAGTTCTTC.

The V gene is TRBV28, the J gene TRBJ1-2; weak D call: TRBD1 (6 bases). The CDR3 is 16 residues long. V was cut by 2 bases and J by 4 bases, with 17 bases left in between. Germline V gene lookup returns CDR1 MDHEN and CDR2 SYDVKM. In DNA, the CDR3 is TGTGCCAGCAGTTTAGTCGGAGGGGGAGGGGGCTATGGCTACACCTTC. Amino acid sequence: CASSLVGGGGGYGYTF.

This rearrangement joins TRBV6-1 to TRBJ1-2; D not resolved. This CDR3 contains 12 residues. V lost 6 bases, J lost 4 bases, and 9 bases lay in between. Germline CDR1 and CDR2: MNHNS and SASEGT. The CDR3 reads CASREETYGYTF. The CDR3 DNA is TGTGCCAGCAGGGAGGAAACCTATGGCTACACCTTC.